The entry that follows covers one T cell receptor (beta chain) sequence. What it recognizes is unknown. Other nucleotide sequences from this sample produce the same CDR3. These data come from a study of shared clonotypes between healthy human individuals. Study-level points and caveats: A generally larger estimated richness was seen in naive subsets than in memory subsets. Some naive CD4 clonotypes, roughly 5%, turned up in common across several donors.

The naive CD8 population came from CD45RO-negative cells selected for CCR7, without terminally differentiated effector memory CD45RA+ cells. The donor population consisted of healthy HIV-negative adults with no recent acute infections or vaccinations. CDR1 is GTSNPN and CDR2 is SVGIG in the germline V gene (reference sequence). V lost 0 bases and J lost 1, with 6 bases in between. This CDR3 is 13 amino acids long. TCRdb keeps only in-frame clones here, not all; method: immunoSEQ multiplex PCR. The table records about 2 million clones, approximately 94% of them present only once. Sequenced input: naive CD8+ T cells sorted from blood. V is TRBV30 and J is TRBJ1-1; D is possibly TRBD1 (5 bases). The receptor comes from a man in his late teens or twenties in good health. CDR3 DNA sequence: TGTGCCTGGAGTGTGACAGAGAACACTGAAGCTTTCTTT. Its translation: CAWSVTENTEAFF.